These T cell receptor beta chains were read from a single sample in a study of cytotoxic CD8 clonotypes in ibrutinib-treated CLL. The repertoire was sequenced with immunoSEQ multiplex PCR; TCRdb's copy has only in-frame clones and lacks some. The top ten hold about 6% of the sample, which has some 200,000 clones, approximately 70% seen once. Sample: PBMCs, taken after 12 months of ibrutinib treatment. The receptors were sampled from a human donor with chronic lymphocytic leukemia. Each CDR3 is given with its conserved first and last residue. D genes are given only for firm matches. Size tells how often a clone was seen (once, few, many) or the class of an expanded clone, and some rows leave it out.

d_call: -; v_call: TRBV28; clone_size: -; j_call: TRBJ1-5; cdr3_nt: TGTGCCAGCAGTTTTCGGCCAAGCAATCAGCCCCAGCATTTT; cdr3_aa: CASSFRPSNQPQHF
d_call: -; v_call: TRBV11-2; clone_size: once; j_call: TRBJ2-7; cdr3_nt: TGTGCCAGCAGCTTAGCGGGCTTTCCCGAGCAGTACTTC; cdr3_aa: CASSLAGFPEQYF
d_call: -; v_call: TRBV30; clone_size: -; j_call: TRBJ1-4; cdr3_nt: TGTGCCTGGAGTTATACCACAACTAATGAAAAACTGTTTTTT; cdr3_aa: CAWSYTTTNEKLFF
d_call: -; v_call: TRBV19; clone_size: -; j_call: TRBJ1-1; cdr3_nt: TGTGCCAGTAGTATCTACGGGTTCGCTGAAGCTTTCTTT; cdr3_aa: CASSIYGFAEAFF
d_call: -; v_call: TRBV5-1; clone_size: -; j_call: TRBJ2-7; cdr3_nt: TGCGCCAGCACCTCCAAGAGACTAGTAACCGACGAGCAGTACTTC; cdr3_aa: CASTSKRLVTDEQYF
d_call: -; v_call: TRBV29-1; clone_size: few; j_call: TRBJ2-1; cdr3_nt: TGCAGCGTTGTGGGTCGACATTTAGAGCAGTTCTTC; cdr3_aa: CSVVGRHLEQFF
d_call: TRBD1; v_call: TRBV10-1; clone_size: -; j_call: TRBJ1-1; cdr3_nt: TGCGCCAGCAGCTACCCCGGGACAGTGGGGAACACTGAAGCTTTCTTT; cdr3_aa: CASSYPGTVGNTEAFF
d_call: -; v_call: TRBV10-3; clone_size: many; j_call: TRBJ2-7; cdr3_nt: TGTGCCATCAGTGAGGGAGACTACGAGCAGTACTTC; cdr3_aa: CAISEGDYEQYF
d_call: TRBD1; v_call: TRBV10-3; clone_size: -; j_call: TRBJ1-2; cdr3_nt: TGTGCCATCAGTCCTTTGGACAGGGCGAACTATGGCTACACCTTC; cdr3_aa: CAISPLDRANYGYTF
d_call: -; v_call: TRBV29-1; clone_size: once; j_call: TRBJ1-4; cdr3_nt: TGCAGCGCACGGACGAACCCAACTAATGAAAAACTGTTTTTT; cdr3_aa: CSARTNPTNEKLFF
d_call: -; v_call: TRBV25-1; clone_size: few; j_call: TRBJ2-7; cdr3_nt: TGTGCCAGCAGTGCCGGAGGGGGGCACGAGCAGTACTTC; cdr3_aa: CASSAGGGHEQYF
d_call: TRBD1; v_call: TRBV5-1; clone_size: many; j_call: TRBJ1-5; cdr3_nt: TGCGCCAGCAGCGGAGGACAGGATCAGCCCCAGCATTTT; cdr3_aa: CASSGGQDQPQHF
d_call: -; v_call: TRBV2; clone_size: -; j_call: TRBJ2-2; cdr3_nt: TGTGCCAGCAGAGATGGGGCCCCCACCGGGGAGCTGTTTTTT; cdr3_aa: CASRDGAPTGELFF
d_call: TRBD1; v_call: TRBV9; clone_size: few; j_call: TRBJ1-6; cdr3_nt: TGTGCCAGCAGCGCGCGACAGGGATTGAATTCACCCCTCCACTTT; cdr3_aa: CASSARQGLNSPLHF
d_call: -; v_call: TRBV11-2; clone_size: -; j_call: TRBJ1-2; cdr3_nt: TGTGCCAGCAGCTTAAGAGGGCTCCACTATGGCTACACCTTC; cdr3_aa: CASSLRGLHYGYTF
d_call: TRBD2; v_call: TRBV5-1; clone_size: -; j_call: TRBJ2-5; cdr3_nt: TGCGCCAGCAGCTTGAGGCTAGCGGGGACCGGGGAGACCCAGTACTTC; cdr3_aa: CASSLRLAGTGETQYF
d_call: -; v_call: TRBV12-1; clone_size: -; j_call: TRBJ2-2; cdr3_nt: TGTGCCAGCAGCTCCGGGACTAGCGGGAGAACCGGGGAGCTGTTTTTT; cdr3_aa: CASSSGTSGRTGELFF
d_call: TRBD2; v_call: TRBV18; clone_size: -; j_call: TRBJ2-7; cdr3_nt: TGTGCCAGCTCACCCGTGCGGCTCAAAGCGGGGGGCTACGAGCAGTACTTC; cdr3_aa: CASSPVRLKAGGYEQYF
d_call: -; v_call: TRBV4-1; clone_size: few; j_call: TRBJ1-5; cdr3_nt: TGCGCCAGCAGCCAAATACAGGGTTGGAGTCAGCCCCAGCATTTT; cdr3_aa: CASSQIQGWSQPQHF
d_call: -; v_call: TRBV5-1; clone_size: -; j_call: TRBJ1-4; cdr3_nt: TGCGCCAGCAGCCCCCGGGTTCCTAATGAAAAACTGTTTTTT; cdr3_aa: CASSPRVPNEKLFF
d_call: -; v_call: TRBV7-8; clone_size: -; j_call: TRBJ2-2; cdr3_nt: TGTGCCAGCAGCTTAGACGGAAGAAGGACCGGGGAGCTGTTTTTT; cdr3_aa: CASSLDGRRTGELFF
d_call: TRBD1; v_call: TRBV7-9; clone_size: -; j_call: TRBJ1-5; cdr3_nt: TGTGCCAGCTCCCAGGGGGGCGTCGGACAGCCCCAGCATTTT; cdr3_aa: CASSQGGVGQPQHF
d_call: -; v_call: TRBV18; clone_size: -; j_call: TRBJ1-1; cdr3_nt: TGTGCCAGCTCACGGGACGGCCTGAACACTGAAGCTTTCTTT; cdr3_aa: CASSRDGLNTEAFF
d_call: TRBD1; v_call: TRBV11-2; clone_size: few; j_call: TRBJ1-2; cdr3_nt: TGTGCCAGCAGCCGGCCAGGGGGAGATGGCTACACCTTC; cdr3_aa: CASSRPGGDGYTF
d_call: -; v_call: TRBV20-1; clone_size: few; j_call: TRBJ2-7; cdr3_nt: TGCAGTGGGGACGGCACCTACGAGCAGTACTTC; cdr3_aa: CSGDGTYEQYF
d_call: -; v_call: TRBV9; clone_size: -; j_call: TRBJ2-1; cdr3_nt: TGTGCCAGCAGCGACGGCGGGGGCAACCCCTACAATGAGCAGTTCTTC; cdr3_aa: CASSDGGGNPYNEQFF
d_call: TRBD2; v_call: TRBV4-2; clone_size: -; j_call: TRBJ2-5; cdr3_nt: TGTGCCAGCAGCCAAGTGTTCGCGGGAGGGCCGAGAGAGACCCAGTACTTC; cdr3_aa: CASSQVFAGGPRETQYF
d_call: -; v_call: TRBV10-3; clone_size: few; j_call: TRBJ1-5; cdr3_nt: TGTGCCATCAGTGACGGAGATAGCAATCAGCCCCAGCATTTT; cdr3_aa: CAISDGDSNQPQHF
d_call: TRBD2; v_call: TRBV7-9; clone_size: -; j_call: TRBJ2-7; cdr3_nt: TGTGCCAGCAAACTAGCGGGGGACTACGAGCAGTACTTC; cdr3_aa: CASKLAGDYEQYF
d_call: -; v_call: TRBV7-3; clone_size: -; j_call: TRBJ2-5; cdr3_nt: TGTGCCAGCAGCTTAGGCGGGACCTACCAAGAGACCCAGTACTTC; cdr3_aa: CASSLGGTYQETQYF
d_call: -; v_call: TRBV19; clone_size: -; j_call: TRBJ2-2; cdr3_nt: TGTGCCAGTAGCCCCCTAAGGACCAACACCGGGGAGCTGTTTTTT; cdr3_aa: CASSPLRTNTGELFF
d_call: TRBD1; v_call: TRBV19; clone_size: -; j_call: TRBJ1-3; cdr3_nt: TGTGCCAGTAAGCTACAGGGGCCCCGCTCTGGAAACACCATATATTTT; cdr3_aa: CASKLQGPRSGNTIYF
d_call: -; v_call: TRBV19; clone_size: -; j_call: TRBJ2-7; cdr3_nt: TGTGCCAGTAGTAATGGACAGCCCCCCTACGAGCAGTACTTC; cdr3_aa: CASSNGQPPYEQYF
d_call: -; v_call: TRBV28; clone_size: -; j_call: TRBJ1-5; cdr3_nt: TGTGCCAGCAGTCCGGCACAGGGATATAGCAATCAGCCCCAGCATTTT; cdr3_aa: CASSPAQGYSNQPQHF
d_call: TRBD1; v_call: TRBV6-4; clone_size: -; j_call: TRBJ1-2; cdr3_nt: TGTGCCACCATACTCACAGGGGCGAATGGCTACACCTTC; cdr3_aa: CATILTGANGYTF
d_call: -; v_call: TRBV6-6; clone_size: -; j_call: TRBJ1-4; cdr3_nt: TGTGCCAGCAGTAGAACGCCGGGTGAAAAACTGTTTTTT; cdr3_aa: CASSRTPGEKLFF